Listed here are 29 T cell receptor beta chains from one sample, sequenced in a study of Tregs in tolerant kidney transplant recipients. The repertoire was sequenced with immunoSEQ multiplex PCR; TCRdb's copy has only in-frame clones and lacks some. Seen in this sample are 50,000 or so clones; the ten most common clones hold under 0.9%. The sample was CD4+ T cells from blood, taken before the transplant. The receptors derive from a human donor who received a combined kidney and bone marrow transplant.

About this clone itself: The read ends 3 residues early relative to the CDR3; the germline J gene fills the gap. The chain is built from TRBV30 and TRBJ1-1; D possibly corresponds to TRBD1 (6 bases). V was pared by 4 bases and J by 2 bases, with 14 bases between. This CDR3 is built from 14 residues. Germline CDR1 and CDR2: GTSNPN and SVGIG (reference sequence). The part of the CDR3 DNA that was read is TGTGCCTGGAAACAGGGAATTAGTAACACTGAA. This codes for CAWKQGISNTE. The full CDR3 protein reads CAWKQGISNTEAFF.

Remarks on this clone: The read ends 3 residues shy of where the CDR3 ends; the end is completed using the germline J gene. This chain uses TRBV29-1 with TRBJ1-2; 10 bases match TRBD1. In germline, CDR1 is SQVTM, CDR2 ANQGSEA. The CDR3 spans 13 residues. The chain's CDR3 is CSVERQGARGYTF. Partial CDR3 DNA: TGCAGCGTTGAAAGACAGGGGGCGCGAGGC.

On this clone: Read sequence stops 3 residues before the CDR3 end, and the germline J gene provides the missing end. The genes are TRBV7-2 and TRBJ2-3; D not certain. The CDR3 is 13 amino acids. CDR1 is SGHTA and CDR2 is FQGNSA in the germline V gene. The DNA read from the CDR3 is TGTGCCAGCAGCTCCGCGTACGAGAGCACG. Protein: CASSSAYEST. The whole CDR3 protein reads CASSSAYESTQYF.

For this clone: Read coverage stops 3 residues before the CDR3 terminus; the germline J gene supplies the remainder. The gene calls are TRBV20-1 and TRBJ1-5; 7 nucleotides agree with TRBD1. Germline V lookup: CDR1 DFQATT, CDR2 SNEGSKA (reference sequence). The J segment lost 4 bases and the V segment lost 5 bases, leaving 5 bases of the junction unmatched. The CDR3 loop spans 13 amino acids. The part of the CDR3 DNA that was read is TGCAGTGCTGAAACAGGGGATAATCAGCCC. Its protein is CSAETGDNQP. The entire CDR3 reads CSAETGDNQPQHF.

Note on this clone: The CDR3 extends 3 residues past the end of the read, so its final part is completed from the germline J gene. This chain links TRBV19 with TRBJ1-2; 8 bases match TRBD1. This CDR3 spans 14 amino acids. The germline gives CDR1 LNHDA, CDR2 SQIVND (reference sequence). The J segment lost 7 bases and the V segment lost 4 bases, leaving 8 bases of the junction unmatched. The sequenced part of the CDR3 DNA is TGTGCCAGTAGTACTATTAACAGGGGGATTGGC. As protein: CASSTINRGIG. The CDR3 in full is CASSTINRGIGYTF.

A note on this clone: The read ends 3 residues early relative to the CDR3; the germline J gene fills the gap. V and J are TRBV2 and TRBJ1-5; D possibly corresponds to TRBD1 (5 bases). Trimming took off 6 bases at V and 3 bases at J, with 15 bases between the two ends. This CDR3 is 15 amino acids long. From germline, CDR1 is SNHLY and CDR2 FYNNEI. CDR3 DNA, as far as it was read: TGTGCCAGCAGCGACCAGGGAGCTCCCAATCAGCCC. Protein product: CASSDQGAPNQP. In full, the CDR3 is CASSDQGAPNQPQHF. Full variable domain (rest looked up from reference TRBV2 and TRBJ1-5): EPEVTQTPSHQVTQMGQEVILRCVPISNHLYFYWYRQILGQKVEFLVSFYNNEISEKSEIFDDQFSVERPDGSNFTLKIRSTKLEDSAMYFCASSDQGAPNQPQHFGDGTRLSIL.

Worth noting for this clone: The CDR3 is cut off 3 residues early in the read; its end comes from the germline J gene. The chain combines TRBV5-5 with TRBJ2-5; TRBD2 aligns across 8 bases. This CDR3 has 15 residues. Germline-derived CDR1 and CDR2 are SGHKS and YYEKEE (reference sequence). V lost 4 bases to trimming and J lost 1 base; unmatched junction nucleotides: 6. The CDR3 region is CASSPGGGTQETQYF. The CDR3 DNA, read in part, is TGTGCCAGCAGCCCCGGGGGGGGAACCCAAGAGACC.

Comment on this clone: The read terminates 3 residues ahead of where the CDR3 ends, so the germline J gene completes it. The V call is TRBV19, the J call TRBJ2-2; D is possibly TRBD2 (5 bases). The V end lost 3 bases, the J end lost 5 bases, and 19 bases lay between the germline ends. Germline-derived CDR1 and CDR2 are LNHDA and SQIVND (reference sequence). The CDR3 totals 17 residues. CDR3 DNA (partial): TGTGCCAGTAGTATCGTATGGTCACTAGGATATACCGGGGAG. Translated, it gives CASSIVWSLGYTGE. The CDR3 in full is CASSIVWSLGYTGELFF.

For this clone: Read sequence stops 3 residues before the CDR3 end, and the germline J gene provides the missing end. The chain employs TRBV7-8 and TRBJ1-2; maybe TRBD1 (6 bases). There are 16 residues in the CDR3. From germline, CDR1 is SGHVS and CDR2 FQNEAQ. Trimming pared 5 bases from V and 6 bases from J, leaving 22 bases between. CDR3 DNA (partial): TGTGCCAGCAGCACCCCGAAGGGGGGGCGGCAAGATGGC. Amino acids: CASSTPKGGRQDG. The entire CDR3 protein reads CASSTPKGGRQDGYTF.

The CDR3 sequence is CASSPAPGGTDTQYF. Incomplete CDR3 DNA: TGCGCCAGCAGCCCCGCACCCGGGGGCACAGATACG. The rearrangement joins TRBV5-1 to TRBJ2-3; TRBD2 is a possible D gene (5 bases). The CDR3 is cut off 3 residues early in the read; its end comes from the germline J gene. This CDR3 has 15 residues. The germline V and J ends were trimmed by 4 bases and 1 base, with 13 bases remaining between them. The germline CDR1 and CDR2 sequences are SGHRS and YFSETQ.

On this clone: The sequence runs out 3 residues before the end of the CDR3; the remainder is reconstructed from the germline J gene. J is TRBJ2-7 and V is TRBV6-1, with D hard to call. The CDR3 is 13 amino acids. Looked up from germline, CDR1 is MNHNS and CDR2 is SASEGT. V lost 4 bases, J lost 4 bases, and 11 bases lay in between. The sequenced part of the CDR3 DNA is TGTGCCAGCAGTGGGGTACAGATTTACGAG. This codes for CASSGVQIYE. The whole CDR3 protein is CASSGVQIYEQYF.

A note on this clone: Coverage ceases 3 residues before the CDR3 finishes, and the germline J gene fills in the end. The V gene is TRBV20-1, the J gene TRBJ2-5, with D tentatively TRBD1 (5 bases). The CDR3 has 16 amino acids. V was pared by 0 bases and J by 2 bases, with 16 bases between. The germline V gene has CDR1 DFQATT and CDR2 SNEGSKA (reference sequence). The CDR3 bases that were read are TGCAGTGCTAGAGATCTACGAAAGACAGAACAAGAGACC. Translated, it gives CSARDLRKTEQET. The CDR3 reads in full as CSARDLRKTEQETQYF.

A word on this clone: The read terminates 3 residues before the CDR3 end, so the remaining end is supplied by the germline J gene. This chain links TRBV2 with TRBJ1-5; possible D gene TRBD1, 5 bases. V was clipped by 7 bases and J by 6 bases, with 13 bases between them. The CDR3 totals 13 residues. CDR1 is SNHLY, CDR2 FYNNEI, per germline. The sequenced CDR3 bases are TGTGCCAGCACCGTGACAGTGCGTCAGCCC. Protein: CASTVTVRQP. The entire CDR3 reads CASTVTVRQPQHF.

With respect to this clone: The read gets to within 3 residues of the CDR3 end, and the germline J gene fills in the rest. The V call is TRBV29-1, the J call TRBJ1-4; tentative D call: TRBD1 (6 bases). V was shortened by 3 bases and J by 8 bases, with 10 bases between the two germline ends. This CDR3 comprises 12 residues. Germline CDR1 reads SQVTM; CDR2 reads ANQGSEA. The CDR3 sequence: CSVDLQGEKLFF. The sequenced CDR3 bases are TGCAGCGTTGACCTCCAGGGGGAAAAA.

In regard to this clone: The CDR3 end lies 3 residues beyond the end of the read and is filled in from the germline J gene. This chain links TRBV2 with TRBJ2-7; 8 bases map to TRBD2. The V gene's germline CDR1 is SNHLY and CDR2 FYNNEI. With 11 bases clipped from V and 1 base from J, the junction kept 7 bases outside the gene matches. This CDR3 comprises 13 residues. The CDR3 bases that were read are TGTGCCGGGGCTAGCGGGCGATCCTACGAG. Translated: CAGASGRSYE. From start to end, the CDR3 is CAGASGRSYEQYF.

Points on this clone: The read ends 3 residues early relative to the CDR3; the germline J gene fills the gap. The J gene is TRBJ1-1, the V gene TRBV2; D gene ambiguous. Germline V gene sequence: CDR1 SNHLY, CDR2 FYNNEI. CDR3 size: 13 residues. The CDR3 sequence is CASIRIWAGEAFF. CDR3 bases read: TGTGCCAGCATACGGATTTGGGCGGGAGAA.

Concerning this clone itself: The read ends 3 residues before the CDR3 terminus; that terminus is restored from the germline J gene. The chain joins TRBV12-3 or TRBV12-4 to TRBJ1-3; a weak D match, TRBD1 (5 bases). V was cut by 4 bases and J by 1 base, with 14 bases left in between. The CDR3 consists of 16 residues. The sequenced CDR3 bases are TGTGCCAGCAGTTCCCCCAGGACACCTTCTGGAAACACC. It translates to CASSSPRTPSGNT. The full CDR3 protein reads CASSSPRTPSGNTIYF.

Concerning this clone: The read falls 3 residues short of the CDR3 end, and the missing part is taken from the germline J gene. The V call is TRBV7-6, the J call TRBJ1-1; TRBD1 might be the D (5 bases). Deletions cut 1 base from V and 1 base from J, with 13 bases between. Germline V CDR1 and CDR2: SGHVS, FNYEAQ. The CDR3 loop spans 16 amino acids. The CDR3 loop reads CASSLGEGRANTEAFF. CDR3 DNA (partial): TGTGCCAGCAGCTTAGGGGAGGGCAGGGCGAACACTGAA. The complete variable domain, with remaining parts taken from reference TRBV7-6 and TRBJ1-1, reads GAGVSQSPRYKVTKRGQDVALRCDPISGHVSLYWYRQALGQGPEFLTYFNYEAQQDKSGLPNDRFSAERPEGSISTLTIQRTEQRDSAMYRCASSLGEGRANTEAFFGQGTRLTVV.

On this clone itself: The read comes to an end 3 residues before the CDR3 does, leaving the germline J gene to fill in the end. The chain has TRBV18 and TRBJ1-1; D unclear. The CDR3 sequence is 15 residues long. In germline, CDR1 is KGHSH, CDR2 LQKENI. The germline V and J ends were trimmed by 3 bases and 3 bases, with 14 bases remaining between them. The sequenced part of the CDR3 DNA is TGTGCCAGCTCACCCCTAGGCCCGGCGGACACTGAA. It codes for CASSPLGPADTE. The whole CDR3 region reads CASSPLGPADTEAFF. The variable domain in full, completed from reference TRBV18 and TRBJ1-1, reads NAGVMQNPRHLVRRRGQEARLRCSPMKGHSHVYWYRQLPEEGLKFMVYLQKENIIDESGMPKERFSAEFPKEGPSILRIQQVVRGDSAAYFCASSPLGPADTEAFFGQGTRLTVV.

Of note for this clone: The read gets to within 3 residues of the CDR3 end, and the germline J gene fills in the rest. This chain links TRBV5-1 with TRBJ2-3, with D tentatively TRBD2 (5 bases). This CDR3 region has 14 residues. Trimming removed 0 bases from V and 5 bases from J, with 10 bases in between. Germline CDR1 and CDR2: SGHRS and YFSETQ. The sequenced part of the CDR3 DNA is TGCGCCAGCAGCTTGGCTTCCCGGGGAGATACG. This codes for CASSLASRGDT. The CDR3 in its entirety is CASSLASRGDTQYF.

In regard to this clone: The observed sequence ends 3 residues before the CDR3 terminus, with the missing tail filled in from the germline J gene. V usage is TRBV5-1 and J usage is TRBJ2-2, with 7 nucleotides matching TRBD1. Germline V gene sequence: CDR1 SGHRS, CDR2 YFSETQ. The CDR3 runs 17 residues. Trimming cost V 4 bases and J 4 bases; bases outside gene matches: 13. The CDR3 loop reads CASSPLQGNRGTGELFF. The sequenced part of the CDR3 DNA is TGCGCCAGCAGCCCGTTACAGGGGAATCGCGGCACCGGGGAG.

The CDR3 reads CASTGLGSSYEQYF. The sequenced CDR3 bases are TGTGCCAGCACCGGACTAGGGAGCTCCTACGAG. The chain employs TRBV2 and TRBJ2-7; 7 nucleotides align to TRBD2. Read sequence stops 3 residues before the CDR3 end, and the germline J gene provides the missing end. This CDR3 is 14 amino acids long. Trimming took 7 bases from V and 0 from J; bases not matched to a gene: 6. Germline CDR1 is SNHLY and CDR2 is FYNNEI. The full variable domain, with the rest looked up from reference TRBV2 and TRBJ2-7, is EPEVTQTPSHQVTQMGQEVILRCVPISNHLYFYWYRQILGQKVEFLVSFYNNEISEKSEIFDDQFSVERPDGSNFTLKIRSTKLEDSAMYFCASTGLGSSYEQYFGPGTRLTVT.

CDR3 sequence: CASNSFQTGPDTGELFF. The covered CDR3 bases are TGCGCCAGCAATTCATTCCAGACAGGGCCTGACACCGGGGAG. V gene TRBV5-1 combines with J gene TRBJ2-2; TRBD1 aligns across 7 bases. The read ends 3 residues early relative to the CDR3; the germline J gene fills the gap. There are 17 residues in the CDR3. CDR1 and CDR2 (germline): SGHRS, YFSETQ. The V segment lost 6 bases and the J segment 3 bases; nucleotides outside the gene matches: 14.

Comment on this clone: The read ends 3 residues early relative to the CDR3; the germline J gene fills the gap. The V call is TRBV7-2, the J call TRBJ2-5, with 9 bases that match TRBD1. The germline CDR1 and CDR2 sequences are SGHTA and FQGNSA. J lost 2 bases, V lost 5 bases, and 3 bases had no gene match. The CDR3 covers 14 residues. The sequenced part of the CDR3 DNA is TGTGCCAGCAGCACTGACAGGGGGCAAGAGACC. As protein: CASSTDRGQET. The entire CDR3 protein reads CASSTDRGQETQYF.

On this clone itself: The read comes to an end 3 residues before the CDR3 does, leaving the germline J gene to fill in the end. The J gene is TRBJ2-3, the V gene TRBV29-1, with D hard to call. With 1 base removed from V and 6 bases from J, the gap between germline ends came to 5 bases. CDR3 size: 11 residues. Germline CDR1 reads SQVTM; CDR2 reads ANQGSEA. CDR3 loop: CSVEALDTQYF. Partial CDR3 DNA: TGCAGCGTTGAAGCTTTGGATACG.

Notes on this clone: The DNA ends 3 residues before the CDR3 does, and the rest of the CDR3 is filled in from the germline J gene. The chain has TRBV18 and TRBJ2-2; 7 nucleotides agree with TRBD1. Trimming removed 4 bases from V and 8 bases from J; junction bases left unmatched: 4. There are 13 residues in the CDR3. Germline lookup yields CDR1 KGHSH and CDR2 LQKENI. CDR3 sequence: CASSQGASGELFF. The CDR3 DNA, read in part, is TGTGCCAGCTCACAGGGGGCATCAGGGGAG.

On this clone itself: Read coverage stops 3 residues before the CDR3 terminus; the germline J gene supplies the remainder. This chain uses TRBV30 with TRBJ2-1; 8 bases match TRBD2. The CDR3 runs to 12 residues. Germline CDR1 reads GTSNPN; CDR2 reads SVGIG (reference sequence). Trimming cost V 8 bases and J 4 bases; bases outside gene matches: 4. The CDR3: CARGGGYNEQFF. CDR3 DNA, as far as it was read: TGTGCCCGGGGGGGAGGGTACAATGAG.

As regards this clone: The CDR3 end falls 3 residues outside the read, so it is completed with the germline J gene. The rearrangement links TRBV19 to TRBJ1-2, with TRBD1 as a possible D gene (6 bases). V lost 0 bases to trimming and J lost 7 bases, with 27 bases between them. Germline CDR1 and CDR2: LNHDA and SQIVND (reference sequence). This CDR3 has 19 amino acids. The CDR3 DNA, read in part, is TGTGCCAGTAGTATAGATCCGGGGACATCGTCAGGGAGGGGAACTGGC. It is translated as CASSIDPGTSSGRGTG. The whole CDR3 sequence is CASSIDPGTSSGRGTGYTF.

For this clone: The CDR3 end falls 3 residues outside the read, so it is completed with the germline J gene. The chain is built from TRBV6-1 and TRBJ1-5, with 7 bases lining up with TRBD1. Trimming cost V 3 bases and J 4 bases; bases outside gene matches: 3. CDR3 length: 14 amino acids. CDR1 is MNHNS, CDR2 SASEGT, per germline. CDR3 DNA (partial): TGTGCCAGCAGTGAGTCCAGGGGGAATCAGCCC. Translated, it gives CASSESRGNQP. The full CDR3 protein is CASSESRGNQPQHF.